This T cell receptor beta chain appears in the sequencing data of a study of PD-1 blockade in classical Hodgkin lymphoma. Study results and limitations: Complete responders possessed baseline diversity comparable to newly diagnosed patients. Relapsed/refractory patients reportedly had lower baseline diversity than newly diagnosed patients. Those starting nivolumab under 1 year post-ASCT were excluded.

As for time point: cycle 4 day 1 (C4D1), after more than 5 weeks of nivolumab. All patients experienced relapse after autologous stem cell transplantation, and brentuximab vedotin exposure was variable. Thawed PBMCs were subjected to magnetic negative selection, which yielded isolated CD8+ T cells. About this clone: Antigen specificity is unknown.

Sequencing used immunoSEQ multiplex PCR; TCRdb keeps in-frame clones, though not all of them. The repertoire holds 4,900 or so clones, with about 65% as singletons. V shed 2 bases and J shed 7 bases, with 14 bases lying between them. This CDR3 has 15 amino acids. CDR1 and CDR2 (germline): SGHTA, FQGNSA. This chain joins TRBV7-2 and TRBJ2-2, with D possibly matching TRBD2 (6 bases). The sample was CD8+ T cells from blood, taken before the fourth cycle of nivolumab. This TCR derives from a human donor with classical Hodgkin lymphoma. The CDR3 DNA is TGTGCCAGCAGCTTATCGGACTATTGGTTCGGGGAGCTGTTTTTT. Its protein product is CASSLSDYWFGELFF. The variable domain in full, with the rest retrieved from reference TRBV7-2 and TRBJ2-2, is GAGVSQSPSNKVTEKGKDVELRCDPISGHTALYWYRQSLGQGLEFLIYFQGNSAPDKSGLPSDRFSAERTGGSVSTLTIQRTQQEDSAVYLCASSLSDYWFGELFFGEGSRLTVL.